The 8 T cell receptor beta chains presented below share a single source sample, sequenced in a study of T cell clones after liver transplantation. The table came from immunoSEQ multiplex PCR; TCRdb's copy has only in-frame clones and leaves some out. The sample includes 77,000 or so clones, roughly 80% of them seen just once. Sequenced here: CD4+ T cells from blood, sampled 12 months after liver transplant. The receptors originated from a human patient who received a liver transplant. Some T cells could come from the graft donor.

The chain uses TRBV11-2 and TRBJ1-2; TRBD1 aligns across 9 bases. V gave up 5 bases and J gave up 1 base; unmatched junction bases: 5. This CDR3 region has 15 residues. From germline, CDR1 is SGHAT and CDR2 FQNNGV. CDR3 in amino acids: CASSPTGGINYGYTF. The CDR3 coding sequence is TGTGCCAGCAGCCCGACAGGGGGGATTAACTATGGCTACACCTTC.

This rearrangement joins TRBV19 to TRBJ2-1, with 12 positions matching TRBD2. CDR3 length: 14 amino acids. The trim removed 5 bases at V and 4 bases at J, leaving 0 bases unmatched. Germline lookup yields CDR1 LNHDA and CDR2 SQIVND (reference sequence). The CDR3 DNA sequence: TGTGCCAGTAGTGGACTAGCGGGATACAATGAGCAGTTCTTC. It translates to CASSGLAGYNEQFF.

The genes are TRBV7-2 and TRBJ2-7, with 7 bases matching TRBD1. With 5 bases clipped from V and 0 bases from J, the junction kept 4 bases outside the gene matches. Germline V CDR1 and CDR2: SGHTA, FQGNSA. This CDR3 is built from 14 residues. This chain's CDR3 is CASSRRDSSYEQYF. The CDR3 DNA reads TGTGCCAGCAGCCGCAGGGACAGCTCCTACGAGCAGTACTTC.

This clone came up a few times. The CDR3 here is CAWVGRDPGNTEAFF. The CDR3 bases are TGTGCCTGGGTGGGTCGGGATCCAGGGAACACTGAAGCTTTCTTT. The chain couples TRBV30 to TRBJ1-1; D gene uncertain. V lost 5 bases to trimming and J lost 1 base, with 17 bases between them. The CDR3 has 15 residues. Germline values: CDR1 GTSNPN, CDR2 SVGIG (reference sequence). Together with reference TRBV30 and TRBJ1-1, the CDR3 gives the full variable domain: SQTIHQWPATLVQPVGSPLSLECTVEGTSNPNLYWYRQAAGRGLQLLFYSVGIGQISSEVPQNLSASRPQDRQFILSSKKLLLSDSGFYLCAWVGRDPGNTEAFFGQGTRLTVV.

The V gene is TRBV7-2, the J gene TRBJ1-2, with TRBD1 matching 7 bases. Germline V gene sequence: CDR1 SGHTA, CDR2 FQGNSA. CDR3 size: 15 residues. V was clipped by 5 bases and J by 7 bases; unmatched bases: 13. The CDR3 reads CASSPTTGDPSGYTF. The CDR3 DNA is TGTGCCAGCAGCCCCACTACAGGGGATCCCTCTGGCTACACCTTC.

This chain uses TRBV7-3 with TRBJ2-1; 8 nucleotides line up with TRBD2. This CDR3 has 15 amino acids. CDR1 is SGHTA, CDR2 FQGTGA, per germline. J gave up 6 bases and V 5 bases, and 9 bases lay outside the gene matches. CDR3 bases: TGTGCCAGCAGCCCTACTGGCGGGAGGTCCAATGAGCAGTTCTTC. Translated: CASSPTGGRSNEQFF. The whole variable domain, filled in from reference TRBV7-3 and TRBJ2-1, reads GAGVSQTPSNKVTEKGKYVELRCDPISGHTALYWYRQSLGQGPEFLIYFQGTGAADDSGLPNDRFFAVRPEGSVSTLKIQRTERGDSAVYLCASSPTGGRSNEQFFGPGTRLTVL.

The chain combines TRBV9 with TRBJ1-5; perhaps TRBD1 as D (5 bases). This CDR3 region has 15 residues. The V gene lost 0 bases and the J gene lost 6 bases, with 13 bases spanning the gap. Germline V lookup: CDR1 SGDLS, CDR2 YYNGEE. CDR3 region: CASSVDGQGSQPQHF. The CDR3 DNA sequence: TGTGCCAGCAGCGTAGATGGACAAGGGAGTCAGCCCCAGCATTTT.

As DNA, the CDR3 is TGTGCCAGCACGGGTGGGAACAACTACGAGCAGTACTTC. This sequence encodes CASTGGNNYEQYF. The V call is TRBV28, the J call TRBJ2-7; D is unresolved. V was pared by 7 bases and J by 3 bases, with 13 bases between. CDR1 and CDR2 (germline): MDHEN, SYDVKM. The CDR3 totals 13 residues.